A selection of T cell receptor beta chains follows, all from one sample in a study of blood T cell repertoires in COVID-19. Assay: immunoSEQ multiplex PCR; the TCRdb copy retains only in-frame clones and omits some. The sample has some 200,000 clones; approximately 83% are singletons. Sequences were obtained from PBMCs or T cells enriched from blood (not recorded which). The receptors stem from a man aged 40-49 years who had recovered from COVID-19. The CDR3 runs from the conserved cysteine through the conserved F or W. A D gene is named only where the DNA matches it firmly. Not all rows give a size; the values are once, few, many and, for expanded clones, a class.

clone_size,v_call,j_call,d_call,cdr3_aa,cdr3_nt
-,TRBV5-1,TRBJ2-2,TRBD1,CASSRTGRKTGELFF,TGCGCCAGCAGCCGGACAGGGAGGAAGACCGGGGAGCTGTTTTTT
-,TRBV5-4,TRBJ2-7,-,CASSLATGTTYEQYF,TGTGCCAGCAGCTTAGCCACAGGGACTACCTACGAGCAGTACTTC
-,TRBV4-1,TRBJ1-4,TRBD1,CASSQGGKQGFVEKLFF,TGCGCCAGCAGCCAAGGCGGCAAACAGGGGTTCGTAGAAAAACTGTTTTTT
-,TRBV29-1,TRBJ1-1,-,CSVEDGRGMNTEAFF,TGCAGCGTTGAAGATGGTCGAGGTATGAACACTGAAGCTTTCTTT
once,TRBV2,TRBJ1-1,-,CASSKTGQNTEAFF,TGTGCCAGCAGCAAAACGGGACAGAACACTGAAGCTTTCTTT
few,TRBV4-2,TRBJ1-2,-,CASSQAPDGDYGYTF,TGTGCCAGCAGCCAAGCCCCGGACGGGGACTATGGCTACACCTTC
-,TRBV7-2,TRBJ2-6,TRBD1,CASSLGRQGLSGANVLTF,TGTGCCAGCAGCTTAGGAAGACAGGGTTTATCTGGGGCCAACGTCCTGACTTTC
-,TRBV9,TRBJ2-2,-,CASSVSGLNTGELFF,TGTGCCAGCAGCGTGAGCGGCCTGAACACCGGGGAGCTGTTTTTT
-,TRBV29-1,TRBJ1-5,-,CSVVVSGNQPQHF,TGCAGCGTTGTGGTTTCAGGGAATCAGCCCCAGCATTTT
-,TRBV7-9,TRBJ1-3,-,CASSLSSLGNTIYF,TGTGCCAGCAGCTTGTCCAGTTTGGGAAACACCATATATTTT
-,TRBV30,TRBJ2-3,-,CAWKSERYANTQYF,TGTGCCTGGAAGTCTGAGCGATACGCTAATACGCAGTATTTT
-,TRBV5-1,TRBJ2-1,TRBD2,CASSLSGGTYNEQFF,TGCGCCAGCAGCTTGAGCGGGGGGACCTACAATGAGCAGTTCTTC
once,TRBV6-6,TRBJ2-1,TRBD1,CASSYGDSNYNEQFF,TGTGCCAGCAGTTACGGGGACAGTAACTACAATGAGCAGTTCTTC
-,TRBV28,TRBJ1-4,-,CASSPQTGPNEKLFF,TGTGCCAGCAGTCCCCAGACAGGCCCAAATGAAAAACTGTTTTTT
once,TRBV5-4,TRBJ2-1,TRBD2,CASSTGLAGSSYNEQFF,TGTGCCAGCAGCACCGGACTAGCGGGGAGCTCCTACAATGAGCAGTTCTTC
-,TRBV6-2/TRBV6-3,TRBJ1-1,-,CASSYSDQQVLNTEAFF,TGTGCCAGCAGTTACTCGGACCAACAGGTTTTGAACACTGAAGCTTTCTTT
-,TRBV2,TRBJ2-2,TRBD1,CASIRPGQGNTGELFF,TGTGCCAGCATTAGGCCGGGACAGGGCAACACCGGGGAGCTGTTTTTT
few,TRBV2,TRBJ2-5,TRBD1,CASSEATDREETQYF,TGTGCCAGCAGTGAAGCAACGGACAGGGAGGAGACCCAGTACTTC
-,TRBV29-1,TRBJ2-3,TRBD1,CSARPGTGPDTQYF,TGCAGCGCCCGGCCCGGGACAGGGCCAGATACGCAGTATTTT
once,TRBV27,TRBJ2-1,-,CASSFESTSSYNEQFF,TGTGCCAGCAGCTTCGAGAGCACTAGCTCCTACAATGAGCAGTTCTTC
-,TRBV2,TRBJ1-4,TRBD1,CASRFRGRPNEKLFF,TGTGCCAGCAGATTTAGGGGGCGCCCTAATGAAAAACTGTTTTTT
-,TRBV27,TRBJ1-3,-,CASSSLNSGGNTIYF,TGTGCCAGCAGTTCCCTGAACTCGGGTGGAAACACCATATATTTT
-,TRBV2,TRBJ1-1,TRBD1,CASSLRRTGVTEAFF,TGTGCCAGCAGCCTCCGAAGAACAGGGGTCACTGAAGCTTTCTTT
-,TRBV19,TRBJ2-1,TRBD2,CASRPGLASYNEQFF,TGTGCCAGTCGACCGGGACTAGCCTCCTACAATGAGCAGTTCTTC
-,TRBV15,TRBJ2-5,TRBD2,CATSRDSGGFQETQYF,TGTGCCACCAGCAGAGATAGCGGGGGGTTCCAAGAGACCCAGTACTTC
-,TRBV5-1,TRBJ1-1,TRBD1,CASSLGTGQGNTEAFF,TGCGCCAGCAGCTTGGGGACAGGGCAAGGAAACACTGAAGCTTTCTTT
once,TRBV29-1,TRBJ2-5,TRBD1,CSAGDRVQETQYF,TGCAGCGCCGGGGACAGGGTCCAAGAGACCCAGTACTTC
-,TRBV6-5,TRBJ2-7,-,CASTPAPQTYEQYF,TGTGCCAGCACCCCCGCCCCACAGACCTACGAGCAGTACTTC
-,TRBV15,TRBJ2-3,TRBD2,CATSRRTSGTDTQYF,TGTGCCACCAGCAGGCGGACTAGCGGCACAGATACGCAGTATTTT
-,TRBV5-4,TRBJ1-2,TRBD1,CASSLVQGAPNGYTF,TGTGCCAGCAGCTTGGTACAGGGGGCGCCGAATGGCTACACCTTC
-,TRBV5-1,TRBJ2-6,TRBD1,CASGRTGDPNSGANVLTF,TGCGCCAGCGGACGGACAGGGGACCCGAACTCTGGGGCCAACGTCCTGACTTTC
-,TRBV7-3,TRBJ2-5,TRBD2,CASSLGGGAETQYF,TGTGCCAGCAGCTTGGGCGGGGGGGCCGAGACCCAGTACTTC
-,TRBV12-3/TRBV12-4,TRBJ1-1,TRBD1,CASSIHRGTEAFF,TGTGCCAGCAGTATCCACAGGGGCACTGAAGCTTTCTTT
-,TRBV10-3,TRBJ2-2,TRBD2,CAIRGTSFNTGELFF,TGTGCCATCAGAGGGACTAGCTTTAACACCGGGGAGCTGTTTTTT
-,TRBV24-1,TRBJ1-1,-,CATSDAGNTEAFF,TGTGCCACCAGTGATGCAGGGAACACTGAAGCTTTCTTT
-,TRBV4-1,TRBJ2-7,-,CASSLGASRPIALYF,TGCGCCAGCAGCCTAGGGGCGTCCAGGCCCATAGCCTTGTACTTC
-,TRBV3-1/TRBV3-2,TRBJ2-5,-,CASSFGGAGIETQYF,TGTGCCAGCAGCTTCGGCGGGGCGGGGATAGAGACCCAGTACTTC
-,TRBV28,TRBJ2-1,TRBD1,CASSPLGTEGSTEQFF,TGTGCCAGCAGTCCCCTAGGGACAGAAGGATCCACTGAGCAGTTCTTC
-,TRBV15,TRBJ2-7,TRBD2,CATSTGGLYEQYF,TGTGCCACCAGCACGGGGGGGCTGTACGAGCAGTACTTC
few,TRBV6-5,TRBJ2-2,-,CASSSRGGELFF,TGTGCCAGCAGTTCACGAGGCGGGGAGCTGTTTTTT
-,TRBV27,TRBJ1-6,-,CASSLGGATLHF,TGTGCCAGCAGTTTAGGCGGGGCCACCCTCCACTTT
few,TRBV27,TRBJ2-1,TRBD2,CASSLGLAGYNEQFF,TGTGCCAGCAGTTTAGGACTAGCGGGTTACAATGAGCAGTTCTTC
once,TRBV18,TRBJ1-2,TRBD1,CASSPAPGTGNSYGYTF,TGTGCCAGCTCACCCGCACCGGGGACAGGGAATTCCTATGGCTACACCTTC
-,TRBV5-4,TRBJ2-3,-,CASSFGQGTDTQYF,TGTGCCAGCAGCTTCGGCCAGGGGACAGATACGCAGTATTTT
-,TRBV10-2,TRBJ1-2,-,CASSESIEYGYGYTF,TGCGCCAGCAGTGAGTCGATAGAGTATGGCTATGGCTACACCTTC
-,TRBV4-3,TRBJ1-6,-,CASSPPVQGDPNSPLHF,TGCGCCAGCAGCCCCCCGGTACAGGGCGATCCTAATTCACCCCTCCACTTT
-,TRBV18,TRBJ1-2,TRBD1,CASSPVRETGGAGYGYTF,TGTGCCAGCTCACCAGTCCGTGAGACAGGGGGCGCTGGCTATGGCTACACCTTC
few,TRBV27,TRBJ2-7,TRBD1,CASRPVSRDRGYEQYF,TGTGCCAGCAGGCCGGTGTCCCGGGACAGGGGCTACGAGCAGTACTTC